This TCR beta chain was identified in a study of cytomegalovirus exposure and HLA in healthy donors. Turning to the study itself: Unique TCRs from HLA-typed donors, 65 million to 85 million of them, were held in an early data release. Study findings and constraints: A prior analysis recorded that most TCR beta V segments were productive about 87% or about 30% of the time. The authors confirmed in vitro that three CMV-associated chains were specific for CMV antigens.

Regarding this clone: Its target is unknown.

The germline gives CDR1 KGHSH, CDR2 LQKENI. V was clipped by 1 base and J by 5 bases, with 6 bases between them. The CDR3 extends over 12 amino acids. Use of 60 Vbeta and 13 Jbeta primers characterized the PCR. Assay used: immunoSEQ multiplex PCR; TCRdb lists only in-frame clones, some missing. This table has some 98,000 clones, about 81% appearing once. The sequenced sample was PBMCs. This TCR came from a man aged 35 to 55 in good health and CMV-seronegative. The chain uses TRBV18 and TRBJ2-7; tentatively, D is TRBD2 (6 bases). The CDR3 DNA reads TGTGCCAGCTCACCACGCGGGGACGAGCAGTACTTC. This sequence encodes CASSPRGDEQYF.